A selection of T cell receptor beta chains follows, all from one sample in a study of blood T cell repertoires in COVID-19. Clones were read by immunoSEQ multiplex PCR, and TCRdb kept only the in-frame ones, dropping some. The sample lists some 270,000 clones, roughly 86% occurring once. What was sequenced was PBMCs or T cells enriched from blood (not recorded which). The receptors were gathered from a woman aged 55-69 years who had recovered from COVID-19. CDR3s include the opening cysteine and the closing phenylalanine or tryptophan. The order of the fields is J gene, V gene, CDR3 protein.

j_gene: TRBJ1-1
v_gene: TRBV7-2
CDR3aa: CASTLMVNTEAFF

j_gene: TRBJ2-1
v_gene: TRBV7-6
CDR3aa: CASSSGLDNEQFF

j_gene: TRBJ2-2
v_gene: TRBV5-1
CDR3aa: CASSLLPGKGAGELFF

j_gene: TRBJ1-5
v_gene: TRBV6-6
CDR3aa: CASRPKGGQPQHF

j_gene: TRBJ2-1
v_gene: TRBV5-8
CDR3aa: CASSDRDSSNEQFF

j_gene: TRBJ1-4
v_gene: TRBV5-4
CDR3aa: CASSLRGNEKLFF

j_gene: TRBJ2-5
v_gene: TRBV28
CDR3aa: CAARGGVGTQYF

j_gene: TRBJ1-6
v_gene: TRBV2
CDR3aa: CASSPTPWGGNSPLHF

j_gene: TRBJ2-1
v_gene: TRBV6-5
CDR3aa: CASRSGTSQFF

j_gene: TRBJ2-5
v_gene: TRBV6-5
CDR3aa: CASTPGGLETQYF

j_gene: TRBJ2-7
v_gene: TRBV28
CDR3aa: CASRLTGGESYEQYF

j_gene: TRBJ1-5
v_gene: TRBV28
CDR3aa: CASSLSGQPQHF

j_gene: TRBJ2-5
v_gene: TRBV11-3
CDR3aa: CASSSGTSGDETQYF

j_gene: TRBJ2-7
v_gene: TRBV28
CDR3aa: CASSLQGRGYEQYF

j_gene: TRBJ2-3
v_gene: TRBV2
CDR3aa: CASKTGTFSTDTQYF

j_gene: TRBJ1-6
v_gene: TRBV7-9
CDR3aa: CASSLASQYFAPLHF

j_gene: TRBJ2-1
v_gene: TRBV7-3
CDR3aa: CASSPGRGFNEQFF

j_gene: TRBJ2-1
v_gene: TRBV18
CDR3aa: CASSPPLAGGSSYNEQFF

j_gene: TRBJ1-1
v_gene: TRBV29-1
CDR3aa: CSADRSMNTEAFF

j_gene: TRBJ1-5
v_gene: TRBV3-1/TRBV3-2
CDR3aa: CASSQDSRGSRQPQHF

j_gene: TRBJ1-3
v_gene: TRBV10-3
CDR3aa: CAIRVSGNTIYF

j_gene: TRBJ2-7
v_gene: TRBV5-6
CDR3aa: CASSLNWASYEQYF

j_gene: TRBJ1-1
v_gene: TRBV6-5
CDR3aa: CASSYSTGETEAFF

j_gene: TRBJ1-2
v_gene: TRBV23-1
CDR3aa: CASSPDRNYGYTF

j_gene: TRBJ1-1
v_gene: TRBV28
CDR3aa: CASSLQDRGSEAFF

j_gene: TRBJ1-5
v_gene: TRBV2
CDR3aa: CASSESGALHF

j_gene: TRBJ1-1
v_gene: TRBV23-1
CDR3aa: CARTPRETEAFF

j_gene: TRBJ2-1
v_gene: TRBV10-3
CDR3aa: CAIRKYSGEEVSSYNEQFF

j_gene: TRBJ1-4
v_gene: TRBV28
CDR3aa: CASSLPQGAHEKLFF

j_gene: TRBJ2-3
v_gene: TRBV21-1
CDR3aa: CASSKEASGRALDTQYF

j_gene: TRBJ1-1
v_gene: TRBV12-3/TRBV12-4
CDR3aa: CASSLGPVTEAFF

j_gene: TRBJ2-1
v_gene: TRBV6-2/TRBV6-3
CDR3aa: CASSYVSGTFYNEQFF

j_gene: TRBJ1-5
v_gene: TRBV6-6
CDR3aa: CASSPGQGGNSNQPQHF

j_gene: TRBJ1-2
v_gene: TRBV28
CDR3aa: CASSLGGGLSTNYGYTF

j_gene: TRBJ2-2
v_gene: TRBV7-9
CDR3aa: CASSPSHGELFF

j_gene: TRBJ1-2
v_gene: TRBV6-6
CDR3aa: CASSYSSGLYTF

j_gene: TRBJ1-5
v_gene: TRBV3-1/TRBV3-2
CDR3aa: CASSLGQKEQPQHF

j_gene: TRBJ2-7
v_gene: TRBV6-1
CDR3aa: CASSEGPASGQYF

j_gene: TRBJ1-4
v_gene: TRBV6-5
CDR3aa: CASSYRGVGEKLFF

j_gene: TRBJ1-6
v_gene: TRBV2
CDR3aa: CAGRGTSGSPLHF

j_gene: TRBJ1-2
v_gene: TRBV6-5
CDR3aa: CASRSSGANYGYTF

j_gene: TRBJ2-3
v_gene: TRBV21-1
CDR3aa: CASSNGREVGTQYF

j_gene: TRBJ1-1
v_gene: TRBV7-9
CDR3aa: CAFGRDYEAFF

j_gene: TRBJ2-4
v_gene: TRBV2
CDR3aa: CASSQDRVQNIQYF